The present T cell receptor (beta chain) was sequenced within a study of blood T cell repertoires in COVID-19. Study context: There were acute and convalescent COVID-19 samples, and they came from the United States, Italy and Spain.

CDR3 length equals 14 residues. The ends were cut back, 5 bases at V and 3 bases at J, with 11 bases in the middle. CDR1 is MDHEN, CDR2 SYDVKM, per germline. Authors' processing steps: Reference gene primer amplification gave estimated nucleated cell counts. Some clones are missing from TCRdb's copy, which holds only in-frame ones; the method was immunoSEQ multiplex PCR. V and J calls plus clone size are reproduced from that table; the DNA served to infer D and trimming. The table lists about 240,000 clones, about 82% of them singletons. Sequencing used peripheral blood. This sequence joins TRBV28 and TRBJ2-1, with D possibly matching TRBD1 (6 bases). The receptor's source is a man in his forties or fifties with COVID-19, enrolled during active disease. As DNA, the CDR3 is TGTGCCAGCAGTCCTCCACAGGGCTACAATGAGCAGTTCTTC. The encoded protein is CASSPPQGYNEQFF.